This entry is about one T cell receptor beta chain. The participants were between roughly 18 and 100 years old and came from about two dozen US areas. The study assigned cohorts using participant-reported clinical history. Trimming cost V 4 bases and J 0 bases; bases outside gene matches: 7. This CDR3 has 16 residues. Germline V CDR1 and CDR2: MGHDK, SYGVNS. The sample belongs to a study of blood T cell repertoires in COVID-19. As originally analysed: Using reference gene primer amplification, nucleated cell counts were estimated. Some clones are missing from TCRdb's copy, which holds only in-frame ones; the method was immunoSEQ multiplex PCR. The V and J calls and the clone size are those of that table, but D and trimming were determined from the DNA. The profile shows over 250,000 clones, over 85% of them singletons.

The chain employs TRBV25-1 and TRBJ1-2, with 8 bases that match TRBD1. The TCR originated in a woman in her fifties or sixties who had recovered from COVID-19. The sequenced sample consisted of PBMCs or T cells enriched from blood (not recorded which). CDR3 residues: CASSGQGPPSNYGYTF. DNA for the CDR3: TGTGCCAGCAGTGGACAGGGGCCTCCCTCTAACTATGGCTACACCTTC.